This T cell receptor (beta chain) comes out of a study of T cell responses to AZD1222 COVID-19 vaccine. Turning to the study itself: Investigators merged groups given second doses at roughly 4 or roughly 12 weeks.

Points on this clone: Its antigen is unidentified.

Method: immunoSEQ multiplex PCR; TCRdb's copy keeps in-frame clones and lacks some. This sample has around 97,000 clones, with 90% found just once. The study's findings and limits: Baseline testing showed seropositivity in only a handful of AZD1222 recipients. The donor group comprised mostly white British people and more females; the analysis possibly underestimated clonal diversity. Vaccine-associated CD4 TCRs ranged over spike, dominating at 160-218 and 743-854.

V lost 5 bases and J 10 bases, leaving 15 bases between the germline ends. CDR3 length equals 13 residues. The germline CDR1 and CDR2 sequences are SEHNR and FQNEAQ (reference sequence). Sequencing was performed on peripheral blood, taken on day 0 of AZD1222 vaccination. The source is an adult in good health. The chain couples TRBV7-9 to TRBJ2-1, with a weak D call TRBD2 (7 bases). Written as DNA, the CDR3 is TGTGCCAGCAGCCCCCGGGGGGCGAACGAGCAGTTCTTC. Its protein is CASSPRGANEQFF.